This T cell receptor beta chain came from a study of post-analysis software for immune sequencing data. CDR3 length equals 13 residues. The ends lost 4 bases at V and 2 bases at J; junction bases unmatched: 5. The germline gives CDR1 DFQATT, CDR2 SNEGSKA (reference sequence). A word on this clonotype: Its antigen remains unknown.

Overall study results and limits: Multiple sclerosis was associated with a significant reduction in normalized Chao1 diversity relative to controls. Patients showed TRBV5-6, TRBV5-1 and TRBV20-1 among several TRBV segments more frequent than in controls.

The authors incorporated unique molecular identifiers into the TCR beta cDNA libraries. The T cell input of roughly 0.95 to 10 million gave about half a million cDNA molecules. TCRdb used MiXCR to reprocess the PCR reads, holding one entry per CDR3 protein. The sample shows about 820,000 distinct CDR3 sequences, roughly 50% of them seen only once. The sample consisted of blood. This sequence joins TRBV20-1 and TRBJ2-7; 7 bases align to TRBD1. The receptor's source is a girl between 10 and 17 years old with multiple sclerosis. This CDR3 reads CSAKGQSPYEQYF. The CDR3 region has the DNA TGCAGTGCTAAGGGACAGAGCCCCTACGAGCAGTACTTC.